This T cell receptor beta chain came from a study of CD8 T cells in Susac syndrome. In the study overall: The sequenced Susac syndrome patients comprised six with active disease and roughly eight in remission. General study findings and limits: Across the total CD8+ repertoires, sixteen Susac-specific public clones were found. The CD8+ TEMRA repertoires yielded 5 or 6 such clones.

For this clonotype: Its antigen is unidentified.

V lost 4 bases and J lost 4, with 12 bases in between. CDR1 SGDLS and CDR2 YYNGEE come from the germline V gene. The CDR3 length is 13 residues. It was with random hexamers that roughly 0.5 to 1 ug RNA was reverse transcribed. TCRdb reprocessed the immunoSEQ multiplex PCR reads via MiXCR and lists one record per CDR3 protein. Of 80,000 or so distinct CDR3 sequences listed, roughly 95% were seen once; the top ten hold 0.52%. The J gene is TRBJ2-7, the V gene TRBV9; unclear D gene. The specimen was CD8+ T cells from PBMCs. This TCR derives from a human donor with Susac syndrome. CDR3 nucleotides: TGTGCCAGCAGCTCCGAAACTCGTTACGAGCAGTACTTC. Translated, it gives CASSSETRYEQYF.